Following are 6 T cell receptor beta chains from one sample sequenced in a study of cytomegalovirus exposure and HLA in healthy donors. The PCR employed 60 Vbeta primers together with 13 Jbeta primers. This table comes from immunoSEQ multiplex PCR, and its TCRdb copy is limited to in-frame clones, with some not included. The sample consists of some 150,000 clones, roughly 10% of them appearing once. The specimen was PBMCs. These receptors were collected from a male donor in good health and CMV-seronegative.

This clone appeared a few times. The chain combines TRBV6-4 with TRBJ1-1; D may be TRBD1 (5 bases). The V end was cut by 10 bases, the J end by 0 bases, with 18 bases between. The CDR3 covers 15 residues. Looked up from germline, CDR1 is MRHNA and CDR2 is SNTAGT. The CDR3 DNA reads TGTGCCACCGCTATCCCGACAGCGATGAACACTGAAGCTTTCTTT. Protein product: CATAIPTAMNTEAFF.

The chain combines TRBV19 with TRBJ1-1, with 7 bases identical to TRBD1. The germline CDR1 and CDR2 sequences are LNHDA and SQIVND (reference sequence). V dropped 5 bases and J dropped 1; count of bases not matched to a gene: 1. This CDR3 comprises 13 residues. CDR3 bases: TGTGCCAGTAGTTGGGACAGGAACACTGAAGCTTTCTTT. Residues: CASSWDRNTEAFF.

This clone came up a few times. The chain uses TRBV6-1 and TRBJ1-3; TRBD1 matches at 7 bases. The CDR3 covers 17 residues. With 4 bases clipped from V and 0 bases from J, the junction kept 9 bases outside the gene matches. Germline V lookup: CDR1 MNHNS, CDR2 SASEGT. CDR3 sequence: CASSAQDRPFSGNTIYF. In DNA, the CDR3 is TGTGCCAGCAGTGCCCAGGACAGGCCCTTCTCTGGAAACACCATATATTTT.

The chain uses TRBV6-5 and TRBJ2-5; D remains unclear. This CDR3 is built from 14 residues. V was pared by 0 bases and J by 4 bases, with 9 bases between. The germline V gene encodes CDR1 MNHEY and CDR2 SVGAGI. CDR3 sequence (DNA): TGTGCCAGCAGTTACTCGATGGGCAGAGAGACCCAGTACTTC. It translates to CASSYSMGRETQYF.

DNA for the CDR3: TGTGCCATCAGTGAGTCCCGGGACAGGGGGCGCCCAGATACGCAGTATTTT. Encoded protein: CAISESRDRGRPDTQYF. The V gene is TRBV10-3, the J gene TRBJ2-3, with TRBD1 identical over 12 bases. Germline V gene sequence: CDR1 ENHRY, CDR2 SYGVKD. CDR3 size: 17 residues. Trimming took 0 bases from V and 4 from J; bases not matched to a gene: 5.

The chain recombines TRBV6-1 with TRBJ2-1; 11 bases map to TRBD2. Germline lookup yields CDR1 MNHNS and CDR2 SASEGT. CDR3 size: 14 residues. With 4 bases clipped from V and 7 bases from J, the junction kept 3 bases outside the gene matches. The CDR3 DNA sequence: TGTGCCAGCAGTGTAGCGGGGGGGGGAAATGAGCAGTTCTTC. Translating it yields CASSVAGGGNEQFF.